A single sample gave rise to the 32 T cell receptor beta chains below, sequenced in a study of blood T cell repertoires in COVID-19. The protocol was immunoSEQ multiplex PCR, while the TCRdb copy is restricted to in-frame clones and leaves out a portion. This table holds roughly 180,000 clones, approximately 80% found once. The sequencing sample was made of PBMCs or T cells enriched from blood (not recorded which). The receptors come from a woman in her sixties or seventies who had recovered from COVID-19.

This clone has a single count. This rearrangement joins TRBV10-3 to TRBJ1-1, with D possibly matching TRBD1 (5 bases). The CDR3 is made up of 13 amino acids. Germline V lookup: CDR1 ENHRY, CDR2 SYGVKD. Trimming stripped 7 bases from V and 3 bases from J, with 12 bases between. CDR3 in amino acids: CAINQGIDTEAFF. The CDR3 bases are TGTGCCATCAATCAGGGTATAGACACTGAAGCTTTCTTT.

V and J are TRBV2 and TRBJ2-4; 8 positions agree with TRBD2. Germline V gene sequence: CDR1 SNHLY, CDR2 FYNNEI. CDR3 size: 14 residues. V lost 7 bases to trimming and J lost 9 bases; unmatched junction nucleotides: 11. This CDR3 is CASKVGGGKGIQYF. The CDR3 region has the DNA TGTGCCAGCAAGGTTGGCGGGGGGAAGGGCATTCAGTACTTC.

The genes are TRBV5-5 and TRBJ2-2; the D gene is possibly TRBD1 (5 bases). Germline V gene data show CDR1 as SGHKS and CDR2 as YYEKEE (reference sequence). Trimming pared 3 bases from V and 3 bases from J, leaving 12 bases between. The length of the CDR3 is 15 residues. Written as DNA, the CDR3 is TGTGCCAGCAGCTCCCTCAGGGCCTACACCGGGGAGCTGTTTTTT. Translation gives CASSSLRAYTGELFF.

The chain is built from TRBV11-3 and TRBJ1-5, with 9 bases that match TRBD1. CDR3 length: 18 residues. CDR1 and CDR2 from the germline V gene are SGHNT and YENEEA. V trimming: 5 bases; J trimming: 2 bases; junction bases outside the gene matches: 13. The CDR3 DNA reads as TGTGCCAGCAGCCCCCGGGACAGGGCCCCCAGGTGCAATCAGCCCCAGCATTTT. This encodes CASSPRDRAPRCNQPQHF.

This chain uses TRBV5-1 with TRBJ2-7, with TRBD2 matching over 7 bases. This CDR3 has 17 residues. The junction had 11 bases not matched to a gene; V was cut back by 2 bases and J by 0 bases. The germline V gene has CDR1 SGHRS and CDR2 YFSETQ. CDR3 sequence (DNA): TGCGCCAGCAGCTTCCACCTACTAGCGACCAGCTCCTACGAGCAGTACTTC. It specifies CASSFHLLATSSYEQYF. Full variable domain (rest looked up from reference TRBV5-1 and TRBJ2-7): KAGVTQTPRYLIKTRGQQVTLSCSPISGHRSVSWYQQTPGQGLQFLFEYFSETQRNKGNFPGRFSGRQFSNSRSEMNVSTLELGDSALYLCASSFHLLATSSYEQYFGPGTRLTVT.

The chain is built from TRBV7-2 and TRBJ1-3; D is perhaps TRBD1 (6 bases). The CDR3 is made up of 14 amino acids. With 3 bases removed from V and 4 bases from J, the gap between germline ends came to 10 bases. Per germline, CDR1 SGHTA and CDR2 FQGNSA. The chain's CDR3 is CASSFQGHGNTIYF. In DNA form, the CDR3 reads TGTGCCAGCAGCTTTCAGGGGCACGGAAACACCATATATTTT.

The chain carries TRBV7-3 and TRBJ2-1; 8 nucleotides agree with TRBD2. V gave up 4 bases and J gave up 7 bases; unmatched junction bases: 9. Germline V gene sequence: CDR1 SGHTA, CDR2 FQGTGA. The CDR3 has 15 residues. CDR3 loop: CASSSDSSGSNEQFF. CDR3 coding DNA: TGTGCCAGCAGCTCCGACTCTAGCGGGTCGAATGAGCAGTTCTTC.

This rearrangement joins TRBV4-1 to TRBJ1-2; D unclear. The CDR3 runs to 14 residues. The germline V and J ends were trimmed by 0 bases and 3 bases, with 8 bases remaining between them. Germline CDR1 MGHRA, CDR2 YSYEKL. The CDR3, as DNA: TGCGCCAGCAGCCAAGATCACGGAGACTATGGCTACACCTTC. The encoded protein is CASSQDHGDYGYTF.

V gene TRBV27 combines with J gene TRBJ2-1; 8 nucleotides agree with TRBD1. This CDR3 has 14 amino acids. From germline, CDR1 is MNHEY and CDR2 SMNVEV (reference sequence). V shed 5 bases, J shed 4 bases, and the junction held 4 bases outside the gene matches. In DNA form, the CDR3 reads TGTGCCAGCAGTCGAGGACAGGGTTACAATGAGCAGTTCTTC. This encodes CASSRGQGYNEQFF.

The rearrangement joins TRBV2 to TRBJ1-2, with no clear D. This CDR3 has 15 residues. Germline V gene sequence: CDR1 SNHLY, CDR2 FYNNEI. V lost 4 bases, J lost 7 bases, and 19 bases lay in between. As DNA, the CDR3 is TGTGCCAGCAGTGGAGGTTCGGCAGCCTCTGGTGGCTACACCTTC. Protein: CASSGGSAASGGYTF.

In nucleotides, the CDR3 is TGTGCCAGTAGTCCAGGTTATGGCTACACCTTC. Its translation is CASSPGYGYTF. The genes are TRBV19 and TRBJ1-2, with D uncertain. Germline V gene lookup returns CDR1 LNHDA and CDR2 SQIVND (reference sequence). CDR3 length: 11 amino acids. The ends were cut back, 5 bases at V and 5 bases at J, with 6 bases in the middle.

J is TRBJ2-7 and V is TRBV7-2, with 9 nucleotides matching TRBD2. V gave up 3 bases and J gave up 0 bases; unmatched junction bases: 9. The CDR3 is 17 amino acids. Germline assignment: CDR1 SGHTA and CDR2 FQGNSA. In DNA form, the CDR3 reads TGTGCCAGCAGCTTGACCCTCCGACTAGCGGACTCCTACGAGCAGTACTTC. Protein sequence: CASSLTLRLADSYEQYF.

J is TRBJ2-1 and V is TRBV7-3; D is ambiguous. Germline loops: CDR1 SGHTA, CDR2 FQGTGA. CDR3 length: 15 residues. The germline V and J ends were trimmed by 5 bases and 0 bases, with 11 bases remaining between them. Here the CDR3 DNA reads TGTGCCAGCAGCCCCAGCGCGAGCTCCTACAATGAGCAGTTCTTC. Translating it yields CASSPSASSYNEQFF. Drawing the rest from reference TRBV7-3 and TRBJ2-1, the complete variable domain is GAGVSQTPSNKVTEKGKYVELRCDPISGHTALYWYRQSLGQGPEFLIYFQGTGAADDSGLPNDRFFAVRPEGSVSTLKIQRTERGDSAVYLCASSPSASSYNEQFFGPGTRLTVL.

The rearrangement links TRBV18 to TRBJ1-3; no reliable D call. V was trimmed by 1 base and J by 4 bases, leaving 8 bases between them. Germline V gene sequence: CDR1 KGHSH, CDR2 LQKENI. This CDR3 is 14 amino acids long. Here the CDR3 DNA reads TGTGCCAGCTCACCACGCACAGAAGGAAACACCATATATTTT. The encoded protein is CASSPRTEGNTIYF.

This chain uses TRBV3-1 (or the pseudogene TRBV3-2) with TRBJ2-7; 8 nucleotides line up with TRBD2. There are 18 residues in the CDR3. The V segment lost 4 bases and the J segment 3 bases; nucleotides outside the gene matches: 17. Germline V lookup: CDR1 LGHDT, CDR2 YNNKEL (reference sequence). The CDR3 nucleotides read TGTGCCAGCAGCCCGCCTGGCCCCACTAGCGGAGGGATCTACGAGCAGTACTTC. Its protein product is CASSPPGPTSGGIYEQYF.

The chain uses TRBV5-1 and TRBJ2-2, with D tentatively TRBD1 (5 bases). The CDR3 is 16 residues long. Per germline, CDR1 SGHRS and CDR2 YFSETQ. With 3 bases removed from V and 6 bases from J, the gap between germline ends came to 18 bases. CDR3 sequence: CASSWGVMAVSGELFF. The CDR3, as DNA: TGCGCCAGCAGCTGGGGCGTCATGGCGGTTTCCGGGGAGCTGTTTTTT. The variable domain in full, completed from reference TRBV5-1 and TRBJ2-2, reads KAGVTQTPRYLIKTRGQQVTLSCSPISGHRSVSWYQQTPGQGLQFLFEYFSETQRNKGNFPGRFSGRQFSNSRSEMNVSTLELGDSALYLCASSWGVMAVSGELFFGEGSRLTVL.

The chain couples TRBV3-1 (or the pseudogene TRBV3-2) to TRBJ1-1, with TRBD1 identical over 8 bases. CDR3 length equals 16 residues. V lost 2 bases, J lost 0 bases, and 5 bases stayed unmatched. Germline V gives CDR1 LGHDT, CDR2 YNNKEL (reference sequence). In DNA form, the CDR3 reads TGTGCCAGCAGCCAAAGGACAGGGAGCATGAACACTGAAGCTTTCTTT. Encoded protein: CASSQRTGSMNTEAFF.

There are a few counts of this clone. The chain carries TRBV2 and TRBJ1-1; 8 bases line up with TRBD1. The germline gives CDR1 SNHLY, CDR2 FYNNEI. V trimming: 7 bases; J trimming: 4 bases; junction bases outside the gene matches: 5. CDR3 length: 13 amino acids. CDR3 residues: CASNRDRSTEAFF. The CDR3 DNA reads as TGTGCCAGCAACCGGGACAGGAGCACTGAAGCTTTCTTT.

The rearrangement uses TRBV18 and TRBJ2-2; 8 nucleotides line up with TRBD1. The CDR3 covers 18 residues. The germline gives CDR1 KGHSH, CDR2 LQKENI. The V gene end was trimmed by 1 base and the J gene end by 5 bases; junction bases not matched to a gene: 12. As DNA, the CDR3 is TGTGCCAGCTCACCACGGAGGCAGGGGGCCTTGCTAACCGGGGAGCTGTTTTTT. Protein product: CASSPRRQGALLTGELFF. Looking up the rest from reference TRBV18 and TRBJ2-2 gives the full variable domain: NAGVMQNPRHLVRRRGQEARLRCSPMKGHSHVYWYRQLPEEGLKFMVYLQKENIIDESGMPKERFSAEFPKEGPSILRIQQVVRGDSAAYFCASSPRRQGALLTGELFFGEGSRLTVL.

The chain uses TRBV7-2 and TRBJ1-3, with 7 bases aligning to TRBD1. The trim removed 5 bases at V and 0 bases at J, leaving 4 bases unmatched. CDR1 and CDR2 (germline): SGHTA, FQGNSA. This CDR3 has 15 amino acids. The CDR3 coding sequence is TGTGCCAGCAGCCCCAGACAGGGCTCTGGAAACACCATATATTTT. It is translated as CASSPRQGSGNTIYF.

The chain joins TRBV3-1 (or the pseudogene TRBV3-2) to TRBJ1-1, with unresolved D. Germline CDR1 is LGHDT and CDR2 is YNNKEL (reference sequence). V was cut by 0 bases and J by 5 bases, with 10 bases left in between. The CDR3 is 14 amino acids. Here the CDR3 DNA reads TGTGCCAGCAGCCAAGAAGGGAGAAGGACTGAAGCTTTCTTT. Its translation: CASSQEGRRTEAFF.

The chain uses TRBV2 and TRBJ2-7; no clear D. Trimming cost V 6 bases and J 0 bases, with 6 bases left between them. CDR3 size: 12 residues. The germline V gene encodes CDR1 SNHLY and CDR2 FYNNEI. DNA of the CDR3: TGTGCCAGCAGCCCTTTCTCCTACGAGCAGTACTTC. This sequence encodes CASSPFSYEQYF.

CDR3 bases: TGTGCCAGCAGTTTATTTGGGGGGACAGGGGGACGAGGCTACACCTTC. Translated: CASSLFGGTGGRGYTF. V is TRBV28 and J is TRBJ1-2; the match to TRBD1 covers 11 bases. This CDR3 has 16 residues. The V and J ends lost 1 base and 8 bases, in that order; junction bases with no gene match: 9. The germline CDR1 and CDR2 sequences are MDHEN and SYDVKM.

The rearrangement uses TRBV5-1 and TRBJ2-5; maybe TRBD2 (5 bases). CDR1 and CDR2 from the germline V gene are SGHRS and YFSETQ. V gave up 5 bases and J gave up 5 bases, with 13 bases separating them. The CDR3 is made up of 13 amino acids. The CDR3 loop is CASRVSSGETQYF. CDR3 DNA sequence: TGCGCCAGCAGAGTATCGTCGGGGGAGACCCAGTACTTC.

V usage is TRBV19 and J usage is TRBJ1-5; perhaps TRBD1 as D (6 bases). The CDR3 has 12 amino acids. CDR1 and CDR2 from the germline V gene are LNHDA and SQIVND (reference sequence). V dropped 5 bases and J dropped 8 bases, with 10 bases sitting between them. CDR3 sequence reads: CASSGQWEPQHF. Here the CDR3 DNA reads TGTGCCAGTAGTGGACAGTGGGAGCCCCAGCATTTT.

The chain uses TRBV5-1 and TRBJ2-7; the D gene is possibly TRBD1 (5 bases). The germline V gene has CDR1 SGHRS and CDR2 YFSETQ. The CDR3 length is 15 residues. The V end lost 4 bases, the J end lost 3 bases, and 17 bases lay between the germline ends. DNA of the CDR3: TGCGCCAGCAGCACGCCAAGGCAGGGTGTCTACGAGCAGTACTTC. Its translation: CASSTPRQGVYEQYF.

This chain joins TRBV3-1 (or the pseudogene TRBV3-2) and TRBJ1-1, with a tentative D call TRBD1 (6 bases). V was cut by 4 bases and J by 0 bases, with 9 bases left in between. The CDR3 loop spans 14 amino acids. Germline V lookup: CDR1 LGHDT, CDR2 YNNKEL (reference sequence). The CDR3 is CASSRTGMNTEAFF. The CDR3 DNA reads TGTGCCAGCAGCCGAACAGGGATGAACACTGAAGCTTTCTTT.

This chain uses TRBV5-1 with TRBJ2-1, with a tentative D call TRBD2 (6 bases). CDR3 length: 12 amino acids. CDR1 and CDR2 from the germline V gene are SGHRS and YFSETQ. The V gene lost 3 bases and the J gene lost 7 bases, with 8 bases spanning the gap. CDR3 sequence reads: CASSSGLNEQFF. In DNA form, the CDR3 reads TGCGCCAGCAGCTCTGGACTAAATGAGCAGTTCTTC.

The J gene is TRBJ2-7, the V gene TRBV18; tentatively, D is TRBD1 (6 bases). The germline V and J ends were trimmed by 3 bases and 3 bases, with 15 bases remaining between them. The CDR3 length is 15 residues. The V gene's germline CDR1 is KGHSH and CDR2 LQKENI. CDR3 residues: CASSPGADRVYEQYF. CDR3 nucleotide sequence: TGTGCCAGCTCACCGGGGGCGGATAGGGTCTACGAGCAGTACTTC.

The chain is built from TRBV9 and TRBJ2-7; 10 nucleotides line up with TRBD1. Trimming at V came to 0 bases and at J to 4 bases, leaving 4 bases not matched to a gene. This CDR3 comprises 15 residues. CDR1 is SGDLS and CDR2 is YYNGEE in the germline V gene. This CDR3 is CASSVGQGALYEQYF. For the CDR3, the DNA is TGTGCCAGCAGCGTAGGACAGGGGGCTCTGTACGAGCAGTACTTC.

The chain uses TRBV18 and TRBJ1-5; 9 bases align to TRBD1. J was trimmed by 7 bases and V by 3 bases; bases with no gene match: 7. The germline V gene encodes CDR1 KGHSH and CDR2 LQKENI. This CDR3 has 15 amino acids. The CDR3, as DNA: TGTGCCAGCTCACCCTCCGGGACAGGGTTACAGCCCCAGCATTTT. Amino acids: CASSPSGTGLQPQHF.

V usage is TRBV12-3 or TRBV12-4 and J usage is TRBJ1-2, with D possibly being TRBD1 (5 bases). CDR3 length equals 12 residues. V was shortened by 1 base and J by 10 bases, with 10 bases between the two germline ends. CDR3 in amino acids: CASSLGDRFYTF. CDR3 nucleotides: TGTGCCAGCAGTTTAGGAGACAGATTCTACACCTTC.